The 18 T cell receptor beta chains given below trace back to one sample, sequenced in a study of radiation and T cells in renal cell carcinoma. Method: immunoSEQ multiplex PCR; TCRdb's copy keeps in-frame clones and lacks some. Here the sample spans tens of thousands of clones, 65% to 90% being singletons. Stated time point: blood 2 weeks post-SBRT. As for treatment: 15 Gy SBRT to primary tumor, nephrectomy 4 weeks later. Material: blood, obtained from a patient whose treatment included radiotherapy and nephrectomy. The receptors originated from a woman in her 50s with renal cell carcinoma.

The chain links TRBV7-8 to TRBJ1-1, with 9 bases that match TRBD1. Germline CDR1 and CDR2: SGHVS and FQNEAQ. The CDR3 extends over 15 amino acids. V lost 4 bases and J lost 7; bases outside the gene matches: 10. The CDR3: CASSYRGQGISEAFF. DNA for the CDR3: TGTGCCAGCAGCTATAGGGGACAGGGAATTAGTGAAGCTTTCTTT.

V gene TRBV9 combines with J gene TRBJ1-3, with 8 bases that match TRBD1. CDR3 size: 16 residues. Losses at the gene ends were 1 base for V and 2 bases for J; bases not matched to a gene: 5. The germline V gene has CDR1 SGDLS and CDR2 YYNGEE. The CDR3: CASSVSDRATGNTIYF. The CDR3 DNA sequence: TGTGCCAGCAGCGTATCGGACAGGGCGACTGGAAACACCATATATTTT. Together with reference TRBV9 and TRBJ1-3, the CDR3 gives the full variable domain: DSGVTQTPKHLITATGQRVTLRCSPRSGDLSVYWYQQSLDQGLQFLIQYYNGEERAKGNILERFSAQQFPDLHSELNLSSLELGDSALYFCASSVSDRATGNTIYFGEGSWLTVV.

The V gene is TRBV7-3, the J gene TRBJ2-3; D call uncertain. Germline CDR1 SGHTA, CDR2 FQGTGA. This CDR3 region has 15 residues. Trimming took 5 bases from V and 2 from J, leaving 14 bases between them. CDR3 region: CASSPELGSTDTQYF. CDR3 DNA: TGTGCCAGCAGCCCCGAGCTGGGCTCCACAGATACGCAGTATTTT.

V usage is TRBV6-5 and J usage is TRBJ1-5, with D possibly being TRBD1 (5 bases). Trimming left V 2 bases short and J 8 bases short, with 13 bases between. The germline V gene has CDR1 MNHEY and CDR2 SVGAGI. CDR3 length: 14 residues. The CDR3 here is CASSYRGQREPQHF. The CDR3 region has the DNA TGTGCCAGCAGTTACAGGGGCCAGAGGGAGCCCCAGCATTTT.

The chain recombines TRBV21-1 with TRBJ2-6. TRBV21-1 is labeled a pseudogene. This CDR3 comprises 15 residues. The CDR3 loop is CASSKEGSGANVLTF. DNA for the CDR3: TGTGCCAGCAGCAAAGAGGGATCTGGGGCCAACGTCCTGACTTTC.

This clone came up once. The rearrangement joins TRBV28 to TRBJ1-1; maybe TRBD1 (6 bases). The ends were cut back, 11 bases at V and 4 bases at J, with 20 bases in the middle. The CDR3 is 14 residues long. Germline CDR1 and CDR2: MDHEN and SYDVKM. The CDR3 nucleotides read TGTGCCTGTCAGACCAGGGGTTTGGGCACTGAAGCTTTCTTT. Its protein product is CACQTRGLGTEAFF.

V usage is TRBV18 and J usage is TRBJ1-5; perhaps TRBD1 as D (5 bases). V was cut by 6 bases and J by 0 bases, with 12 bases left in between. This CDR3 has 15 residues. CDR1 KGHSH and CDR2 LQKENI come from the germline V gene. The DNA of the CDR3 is TGTGCCAGCTCCGACCAGGGAGTTAGCAATCAGCCCCAGCATTTT. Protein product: CASSDQGVSNQPQHF.

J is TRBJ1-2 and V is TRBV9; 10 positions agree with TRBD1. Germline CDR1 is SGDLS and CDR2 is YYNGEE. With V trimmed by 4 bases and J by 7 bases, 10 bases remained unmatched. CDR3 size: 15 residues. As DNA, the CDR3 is TGTGCCAGCAGCATCCCGGGACAGGGGTTTGGTGGCTACACCTTC. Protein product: CASSIPGQGFGGYTF.

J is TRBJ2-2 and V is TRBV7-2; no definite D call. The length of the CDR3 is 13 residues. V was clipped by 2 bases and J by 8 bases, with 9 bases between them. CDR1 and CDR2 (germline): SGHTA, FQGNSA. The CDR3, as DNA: TGTGCCAGCAGCTTATATGAGAATGGGGAGCTGTTTTTT. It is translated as CASSLYENGELFF.

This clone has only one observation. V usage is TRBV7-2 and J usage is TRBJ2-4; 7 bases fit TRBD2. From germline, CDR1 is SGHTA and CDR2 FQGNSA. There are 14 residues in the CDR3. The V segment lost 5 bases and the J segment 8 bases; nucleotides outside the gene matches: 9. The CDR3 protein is CASSAGGSKYIQYF. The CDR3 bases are TGTGCCAGCAGCGCCGGGGGGAGTAAGTACATTCAGTACTTC.

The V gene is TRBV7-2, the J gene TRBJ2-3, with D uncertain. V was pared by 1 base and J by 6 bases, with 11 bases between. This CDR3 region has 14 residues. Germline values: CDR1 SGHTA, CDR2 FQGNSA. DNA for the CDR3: TGTGCCAGCAGCTTAGTTTATGGTCCTGATACGCAGTATTTT. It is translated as CASSLVYGPDTQYF.

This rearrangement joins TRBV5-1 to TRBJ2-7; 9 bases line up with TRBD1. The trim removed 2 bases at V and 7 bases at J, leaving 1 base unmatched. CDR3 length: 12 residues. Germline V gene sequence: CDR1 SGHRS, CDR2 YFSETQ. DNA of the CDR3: TGCGCCAGCAGCTTCGACAGGGGGGAGCAGTACTTC. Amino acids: CASSFDRGEQYF.

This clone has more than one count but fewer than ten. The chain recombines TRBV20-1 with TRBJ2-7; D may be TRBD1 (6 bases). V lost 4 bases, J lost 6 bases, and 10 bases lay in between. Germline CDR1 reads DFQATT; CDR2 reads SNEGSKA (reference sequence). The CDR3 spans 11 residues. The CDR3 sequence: CSAKLQGEQYF. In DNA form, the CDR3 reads TGCAGTGCTAAACTACAGGGCGAGCAGTACTTC.

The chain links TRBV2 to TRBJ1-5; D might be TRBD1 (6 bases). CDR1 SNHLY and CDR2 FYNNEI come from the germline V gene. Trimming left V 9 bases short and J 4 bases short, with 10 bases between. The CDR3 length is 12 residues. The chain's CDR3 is CASDQGNQPQHF. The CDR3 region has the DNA TGTGCCAGTGACCAGGGGAATCAGCCCCAGCATTTT.

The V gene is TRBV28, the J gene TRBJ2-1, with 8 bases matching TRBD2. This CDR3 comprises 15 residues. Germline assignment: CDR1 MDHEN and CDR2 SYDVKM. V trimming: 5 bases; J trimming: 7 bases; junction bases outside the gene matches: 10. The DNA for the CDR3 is TGTGCCAGCAGTCTGCAGCGGGAGTTTGTGAATGAGCAGTTCTTC. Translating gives CASSLQREFVNEQFF.

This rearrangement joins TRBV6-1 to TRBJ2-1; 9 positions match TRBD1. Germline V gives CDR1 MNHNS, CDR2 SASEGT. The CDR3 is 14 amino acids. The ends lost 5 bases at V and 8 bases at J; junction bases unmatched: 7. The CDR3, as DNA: TGTGCCAGCAGTCCGGGACAGGGCGGATATGAGCAGTTCTTC. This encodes CASSPGQGGYEQFF.

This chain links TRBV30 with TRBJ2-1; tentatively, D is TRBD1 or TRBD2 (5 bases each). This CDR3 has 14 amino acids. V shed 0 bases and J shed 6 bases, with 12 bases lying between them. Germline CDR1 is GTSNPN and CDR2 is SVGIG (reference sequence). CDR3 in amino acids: CAWSVWGMSNEQFF. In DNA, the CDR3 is TGTGCCTGGAGTGTTTGGGGGATGAGCAATGAGCAGTTCTTC.

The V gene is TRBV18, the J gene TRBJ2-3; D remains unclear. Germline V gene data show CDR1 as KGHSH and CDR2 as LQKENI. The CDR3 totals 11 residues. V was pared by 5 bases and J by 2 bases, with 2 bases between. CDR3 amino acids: CASSVTDTQYF. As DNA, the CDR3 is TGTGCCAGCTCAGTCACAGATACGCAGTATTTT.